This entry lists 14 T cell receptor beta chains sequenced from one sample in a study of blood T cell repertoires in COVID-19. Assay: immunoSEQ multiplex PCR; the TCRdb copy retains only in-frame clones and omits some. The table shows just over 300,000 clones, with nearly 90% occurring only once. The sample consisted of peripheral blood. These receptors were collected from a woman aged 25 to 39 with COVID-19, enrolled during active disease.

The chain joins TRBV2 to TRBJ2-1, with D maybe TRBD1 (7 bases). Trimming took off 6 bases at V and 8 bases at J, with 17 bases between the two ends. Germline V gene sequence: CDR1 SNHLY, CDR2 FYNNEI. The CDR3 sequence is 14 residues long. The CDR3 sequence is CASREGAHSYEQFF. The CDR3 DNA follows: TGTGCCAGCAGGGAGGGGGCGCATAGCTATGAGCAGTTCTTC.

In regard to this clone: Within the sample, other DNA sequences also encode this same CDR3. The chain links TRBV5-1 to TRBJ1-1; D call uncertain. CDR3 size: 14 residues. Germline V gene sequence: CDR1 SGHRS, CDR2 YFSETQ. V was clipped by 4 bases and J by 0 bases, with 10 bases between them. The CDR3 region is CASSPRALNTEAFF. The CDR3 DNA follows: TGCGCCAGCAGCCCGCGGGCATTGAACACTGAAGCTTTCTTT.

This clone has a single count. The V and J genes are TRBV5-1 and TRBJ2-3; 9 bases are a match to TRBD2. This CDR3 is 15 amino acids long. V shed 4 bases, J shed 3 bases, and the junction held 6 bases outside the gene matches. Germline V gene sequence: CDR1 SGHRS, CDR2 YFSETQ. CDR3 sequence (DNA): TGCGCCAGCAGCGGCGGGGGGGCCGGGACAGATACGCAGTATTTT. It translates to CASSGGGAGTDTQYF.

In its sample, this clone was seen a few times. The chain combines TRBV6-2 or TRBV6-3 with TRBJ1-2; D perhaps matches TRBD1 (6 bases). CDR1 is MNHEY and CDR2 is SVGEGT in the germline V gene. Trimming took 4 bases from V and 5 from J, leaving 17 bases between them. This CDR3 comprises 15 residues. Here the CDR3 reads CASSSSRGSLYGYTF. DNA for the CDR3: TGTGCCAGCAGTTCGAGTAGGGGGAGTCTGTATGGCTACACCTTC.

This clone has only one observation. The chain combines TRBV5-5 with TRBJ1-4, with 7 bases that match TRBD1. Trimming at V came to 4 bases and at J to 5 bases, leaving 5 bases not matched to a gene. The CDR3 spans 14 residues. The germline CDR1 and CDR2 sequences are SGHKS and YYEKEE (reference sequence). This chain's CDR3 is CASSRTGLNEKLFF. The CDR3 nucleotides read TGTGCCAGCAGCCGGACAGGACTCAATGAAAAACTGTTTTTT.

This clone was observed once. The chain employs TRBV13 and TRBJ2-7; D perhaps matches TRBD1 (6 bases). Trimming stripped 7 bases from V and 1 base from J, with 11 bases between. Germline values: CDR1 PRHDT, CDR2 FYEKMQ (reference sequence). The CDR3 length is 13 residues. The CDR3 here is CASNTGQSYEQYF. The CDR3 DNA is TGTGCCAGCAACACGGGACAATCCTACGAGCAGTACTTC.

This clone was seen at least ten times. The chain has TRBV4-3 and TRBJ2-7, with 8 bases matching TRBD2. V lost 0 bases, J lost 6 bases, and 10 bases stayed unmatched. This CDR3 has 16 residues. From germline, CDR1 is LGHNA and CDR2 YSLEER. The CDR3 nucleotides read TGCGCCAGCAGCCAAGATCGGTACACTAGCGGCCTCGAGCAGTACTTC. Translation: CASSQDRYTSGLEQYF.

The CDR3 loop reads CASSIDRGLNEQYF. In DNA form, the CDR3 reads TGTGCCAGCAGCATCGACAGGGGGTTGAACGAGCAGTACTTC. The chain employs TRBV5-4 and TRBJ2-7, with 9 bases identical to TRBD1. Germline assignment: CDR1 SGHNT and CDR2 YYREEE (reference sequence). The J segment lost 5 bases and the V segment lost 4 bases, leaving 7 bases of the junction unmatched. The CDR3 covers 14 residues.

This clone appeared once. This rearrangement joins TRBV11-2 to TRBJ2-1; weak D call: TRBD2 (5 bases). The CDR3 is made up of 13 amino acids. The germline CDR1 and CDR2 sequences are SGHAT and FQNNGV. V was trimmed by 6 bases and J by 10 bases, leaving 16 bases between them. CDR3 in DNA: TGTGCCAGCAGTCCCACCCGCGGGCCCGAGCAGTTCTTC. Encoded protein: CASSPTRGPEQFF.

This chain joins TRBV7-2 and TRBJ2-5; TRBD2 matches 7 bases. Per germline, CDR1 SGHTA and CDR2 FQGNSA. The CDR3 covers 17 residues. V shed 5 bases, J shed 1 base, and the junction held 13 bases outside the gene matches. CDR3 bases: TGTGCCAGCAGCCACCCGGCCCTTAGCGGGTTCCAAGAGACCCAGTACTTC. Its protein product is CASSHPALSGFQETQYF.

V gene TRBV18 combines with J gene TRBJ1-1; tentative D call: TRBD1 (6 bases). Trimming stripped 0 bases from V and 3 bases from J, with 11 bases between. CDR1 is KGHSH and CDR2 is LQKENI in the germline V gene. The CDR3 is 15 residues long. CDR3 DNA: TGTGCCAGCTCACCACCTGGGGGCTCGGACACTGAAGCTTTCTTT. This gives the protein CASSPPGGSDTEAFF.

This rearrangement joins TRBV19 to TRBJ1-3, with TRBD1 matching 8 bases. The V gene's germline CDR1 is LNHDA and CDR2 SQIVND (reference sequence). Trimming cost V 6 bases and J 0 bases; bases outside gene matches: 4. This CDR3 contains 15 residues. The CDR3: CASRHTGGSGNTIYF. The CDR3 nucleotides are TGTGCCAGTAGACATACAGGGGGCTCTGGAAACACCATATATTTT.

The chain carries TRBV24-1 and TRBJ2-1; 11 bases are shared with TRBD2. V shed 4 bases, J shed 7 bases, and the junction held 8 bases outside the gene matches. This CDR3 has 16 amino acids. CDR1 and CDR2 from the germline V gene are KGHDR and SFDVKD. The CDR3 nucleotides read TGTGCCACCAGTGAAGGACTAGCGGGCTCGTGGAATGAGCAGTTCTTC. It codes for CATSEGLAGSWNEQFF.

The rearrangement uses TRBV6-2 or TRBV6-3 and TRBJ2-7; 9 bases align to TRBD2. The CDR3 consists of 15 residues. V shed 5 bases and J 0 bases; nucleotides not matched to a gene: 5. Germline-derived CDR1 and CDR2 are MNHEY and SVGEGT. The CDR3 DNA is TGTGCCAGCAGTCGTCTAGCGGGGAGCTCCTACGAGCAGTACGTC. This gives the protein CASSRLAGSSYEQYV.